This T cell receptor beta chain stems from a study of blood T cell repertoires in COVID-19. Study context: In each case, the material was cDNA or gDNA derived from T cells, B-cell-depleted T cells, or PBMCs.

Recruitment covered fewer than 25 US areas and drew participants whose ages spanned roughly 18 to 89 years. The authors' processing: Reference gene primer amplification in the assay estimated nucleated cell counts. TCRdb keeps only in-frame clones here, not all; method: immunoSEQ multiplex PCR. V and J calls and clone size come straight from that table; D and trimming were deduced from the DNA. This repertoire shows more than 250,000 clones, about 85% found once; its top ten account for approximately 5.3%. The length of the CDR3 is 14 residues. The germline V gene encodes CDR1 SGHAT and CDR2 FQNNGV. Between the trimmed V and J ends, which lost 5 bases and 4 bases, there was a span of 11 bases.

V gene TRBV11-2 combines with J gene TRBJ2-2, with a possible D match to TRBD1 (6 bases). Input material: PBMCs or T cells enriched from blood (not recorded which). The sequence derives from a woman younger than 45 who had recovered from COVID-19. The CDR3 DNA sequence: TGTGCCAGCAGCCCGGGGACATCCACCGGGGAGCTGTTTTTT. Translation: CASSPGTSTGELFF.